The present TCR beta chain was sequenced within a study of blood T cell repertoires in COVID-19. Sequencing was performed with immunoSEQ multiplex PCR; in TCRdb, only in-frame clones are kept and a portion is missing. The data show fewer than 200,000 clones, with under 80% seen just once and 2.8% held by the top ten. This CDR3 is built from 16 residues. Germline V gene sequence: CDR1 SNHLY, CDR2 FYNNEI. V was clipped by 6 bases and J by 2 bases; unmatched bases: 7. The V and J genes are TRBV2 and TRBJ2-3; TRBD2 matches at 11 bases. The TCR comes from a man in his 70s with acute or convalescent COVID-19. Sequenced material: peripheral blood. CDR3: CASRKLAGVPTDTQYF. The DNA for the CDR3 is TGTGCCAGCAGAAAACTAGCGGGAGTCCCCACAGATACGCAGTATTTT.